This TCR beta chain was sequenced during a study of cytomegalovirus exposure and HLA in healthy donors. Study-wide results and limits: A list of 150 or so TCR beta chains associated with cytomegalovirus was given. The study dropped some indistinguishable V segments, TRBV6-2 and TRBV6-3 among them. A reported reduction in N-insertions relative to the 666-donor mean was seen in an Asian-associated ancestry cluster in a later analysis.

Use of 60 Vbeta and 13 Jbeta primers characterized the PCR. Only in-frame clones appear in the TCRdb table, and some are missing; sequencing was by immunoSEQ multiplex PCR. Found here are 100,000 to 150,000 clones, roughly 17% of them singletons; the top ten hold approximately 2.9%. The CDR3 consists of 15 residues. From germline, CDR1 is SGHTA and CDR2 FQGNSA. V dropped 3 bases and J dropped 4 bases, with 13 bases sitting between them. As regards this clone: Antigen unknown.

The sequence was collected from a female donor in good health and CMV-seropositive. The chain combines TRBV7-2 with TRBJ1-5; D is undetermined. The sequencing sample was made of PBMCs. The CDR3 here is CASSFGTRENQPQHF. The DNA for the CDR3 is TGTGCCAGCAGCTTTGGAACAAGGGAGAATCAGCCCCAGCATTTT.